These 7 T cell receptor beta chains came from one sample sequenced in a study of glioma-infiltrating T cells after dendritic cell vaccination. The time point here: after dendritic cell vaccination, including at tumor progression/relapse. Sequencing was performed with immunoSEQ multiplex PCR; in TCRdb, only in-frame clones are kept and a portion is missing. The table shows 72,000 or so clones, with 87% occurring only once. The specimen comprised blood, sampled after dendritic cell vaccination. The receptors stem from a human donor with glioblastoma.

The CDR3 region is CASSFRETQYF. In DNA form, the CDR3 reads TGCGCCAGCAGCTTTAGAGAGACCCAGTACTTC. The chain is built from TRBV5-1 and TRBJ2-5; D gene uncertain. This CDR3 is built from 11 residues. V shed 2 bases and J shed 4 bases, with 3 bases lying between them. In germline, CDR1 is SGHRS, CDR2 YFSETQ.

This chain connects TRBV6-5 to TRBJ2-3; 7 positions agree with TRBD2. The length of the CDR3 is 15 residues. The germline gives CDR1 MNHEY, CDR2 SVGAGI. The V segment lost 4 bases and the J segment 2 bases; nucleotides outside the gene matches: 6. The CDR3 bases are TGTGCCAGCAGTTCCCCGGGGGGTTACACAGATACGCAGTATTTT. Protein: CASSSPGGYTDTQYF.

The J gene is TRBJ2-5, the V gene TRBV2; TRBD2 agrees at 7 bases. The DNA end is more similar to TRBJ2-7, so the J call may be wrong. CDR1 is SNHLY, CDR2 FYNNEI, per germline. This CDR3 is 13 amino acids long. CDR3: CASRASGDYEQYF. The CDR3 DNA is TGTGCCAGCAGGGCCAGCGGGGACTACGAGCAGTACTTC.

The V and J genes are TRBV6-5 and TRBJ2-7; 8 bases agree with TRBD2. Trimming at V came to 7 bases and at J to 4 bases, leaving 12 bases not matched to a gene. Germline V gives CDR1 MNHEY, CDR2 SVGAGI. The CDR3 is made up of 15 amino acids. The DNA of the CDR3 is TGTGCCAGCACTAAAGGGGGACTAGGACTGTACGAGCAGTACTTC. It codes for CASTKGGLGLYEQYF.

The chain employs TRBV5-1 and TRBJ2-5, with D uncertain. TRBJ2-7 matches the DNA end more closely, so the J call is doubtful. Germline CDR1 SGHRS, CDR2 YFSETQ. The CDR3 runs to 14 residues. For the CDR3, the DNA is TGCGCCAGCAGCTTGGGTCTCGGGTACTACGAGCAGTACTTC. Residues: CASSLGLGYYEQYF.

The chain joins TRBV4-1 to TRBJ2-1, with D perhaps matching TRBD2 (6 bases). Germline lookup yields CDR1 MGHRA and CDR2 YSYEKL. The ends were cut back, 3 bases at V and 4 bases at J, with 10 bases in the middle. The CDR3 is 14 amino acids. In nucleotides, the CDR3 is TGCGCCAGCAGCCAGGGTAGCGGTTACAATGAGCAGTTCTTC. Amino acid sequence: CASSQGSGYNEQFF.

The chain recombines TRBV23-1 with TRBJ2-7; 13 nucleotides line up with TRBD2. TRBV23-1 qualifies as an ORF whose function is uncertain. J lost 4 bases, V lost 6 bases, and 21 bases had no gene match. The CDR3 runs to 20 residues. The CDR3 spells CASSPMAGQGLAGVRYEQYF. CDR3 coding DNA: TGCGCCAGCAGCCCAATGGCCGGCCAAGGACTAGCGGGGGTAAGATACGAGCAGTACTTC.